Below, 10 T cell receptor beta chains from the same sample are listed, as sequenced in a study of T cell responses to AZD1222 COVID-19 vaccine. Sequenced by immunoSEQ multiplex PCR; TCRdb stores in-frame clones only, minus some. The profile shows about 120,000 clones, 86% of them singletons. The sequenced sample was peripheral blood, obtained 28 days after the second AZD1222 dose. These receptors were obtained from an adult who received the AZD1222 COVID-19 vaccine.

The chain couples TRBV12-3 or TRBV12-4 to TRBJ1-1; a possible D gene is TRBD1 (5 bases). The germline V and J ends were trimmed by 6 bases and 3 bases, with 11 bases remaining between them. The CDR3 extends over 13 amino acids. CDR3 in DNA: TGTGCCAGCAGCCGGGGACGATACACTGAAGCTTTCTTT. Its protein is CASSRGRYTEAFF.

The rearrangement links TRBV6-5 to TRBJ1-1, with D perhaps TRBD1 (5 bases). The CDR3 runs 13 residues. The V end lost 4 bases, the J end lost 2 bases, and 8 bases lay between the germline ends. Germline V CDR1 and CDR2: MNHEY, SVGAGI. CDR3 sequence: CASSWGPNTEAFF. The CDR3 DNA is TGTGCCAGCAGTTGGGGCCCTAACACTGAAGCTTTCTTT.

The rearrangement links TRBV19 to TRBJ1-2; TRBD1 agrees at 7 bases. V lost 5 bases, J lost 5 bases, and 14 bases stayed unmatched. There are 16 residues in the CDR3. Germline values: CDR1 LNHDA, CDR2 SQIVND (reference sequence). The CDR3 reads CASSPGTALPWYGYTF. The CDR3 nucleotides are TGTGCCAGTAGTCCCGGGACAGCCCTACCGTGGTATGGCTACACCTTC.

The chain recombines TRBV11-2 with TRBJ2-5; 8 bases match TRBD1. CDR3 length: 16 amino acids. CDR1 is SGHAT and CDR2 is FQNNGV in the germline V gene. The J segment lost 2 bases and the V segment lost 1 base, leaving 6 bases of the junction unmatched. The CDR3 DNA sequence: TGTGCCAGCAGCTTAGTATACAGGGGGGAGCAAGAGACCCAGTACTTC. Its protein is CASSLVYRGEQETQYF.

V gene TRBV12-3 or TRBV12-4 combines with J gene TRBJ1-2; no clear D gene. The CDR3 spans 12 residues. V lost 4 bases to trimming and J lost 2 bases, with 5 bases between them. The CDR3 nucleotides read TGTGCCAGCAGTTGGAGCAACTATGGCTACACCTTC. Amino acids: CASSWSNYGYTF.

This chain uses TRBV9 with TRBJ1-4; 10 bases match TRBD1. After removal of 3 bases from V and 10 bases from J, the junction contained 6 bases not matched to a gene. Germline V gene lookup returns CDR1 SGDLS and CDR2 YYNGEE. CDR3 length: 14 amino acids. The CDR3 here is CASSGRQGARKLFF. Written as DNA, the CDR3 is TGTGCCAGCAGCGGAAGACAGGGGGCGCGAAAACTGTTTTTT. Combining the CDR3 with reference TRBV9 and TRBJ1-4 gives the whole variable domain DSGVTQTPKHLITATGQRVTLRCSPRSGDLSVYWYQQSLDQGLQFLIQYYNGEERAKGNILERFSAQQFPDLHSELNLSSLELGDSALYFCASSGRQGARKLFFGSGTQLSVL.

The rearrangement links TRBV29-1 to TRBJ2-7; D is ambiguous. Trimming shortened V by 5 bases and J by 5 bases, and 10 bases separated the two germline ends. CDR1 and CDR2 (germline): SQVTM, ANQGSEA. CDR3 length equals 11 residues. CDR3 residues: CSVNIIDEQYF. The DNA for the CDR3 is TGCAGCGTTAACATAATAGACGAGCAGTACTTC.

J is TRBJ1-3 and V is TRBV19; no definite D call. V lost 5 bases and J lost 0, with 8 bases in between. CDR3 size: 14 residues. Germline values: CDR1 LNHDA, CDR2 SQIVND (reference sequence). The CDR3 DNA follows: TGTGCCAGTAGTCGTACCGACTCTGGAAACACCATATATTTT. Protein product: CASSRTDSGNTIYF.

The chain has TRBV2 and TRBJ2-5; D might be TRBD1 or TRBD2, each matching 5 bases. Germline CDR1 SNHLY, CDR2 FYNNEI. Trimming took off 2 bases at V and 5 bases at J, with 15 bases between the two ends. The CDR3 totals 15 residues. The CDR3 coding sequence is TGTGCCAGCAGTGAACTCGGGACGCGAGCCGAGACCCAGTACTTC. Translated, it gives CASSELGTRAETQYF.

The gene calls are TRBV7-9 and TRBJ1-3; D is unresolved. With 1 base removed from V and 0 bases from J, the gap between germline ends came to 10 bases. CDR3 length: 16 residues. Germline loops: CDR1 SEHNR, CDR2 FQNEAQ (reference sequence). The CDR3 loop is CASSLDGSFSGNTIYF. CDR3 bases: TGTGCCAGCAGCTTAGATGGATCCTTCTCTGGAAACACCATATATTTT.